This entry lists 9 T cell receptor beta chains sequenced from one sample in a study of vaccination effects on CD4 cells after COVID-19. These receptors have no known antigen. The table came from immunoSEQ multiplex PCR; TCRdb's copy has only in-frame clones and leaves some out. Among about 20,000 clones listed, 60% to 80% were seen once. Using viral peptide pools, the ViraFEST assay grew out antigen-specific CD4+ T cells prior to sequencing. The authors isolated CD4+ T cells after about 10 days of culture. Sometime from March through December 2020, the person acquired a SARS-CoV-2 infection that PCR confirmed. Sequences were derived from CD4+ T cells from PBMCs cultured with SARS-CoV-2 spike peptides, sampled before COVID-19 vaccination. The receptors originated from a human donor who had a prior SARS-CoV-2 infection.

The chain has TRBV7-2 and TRBJ1-1; no firm D call. Germline V gene lookup returns CDR1 SGHTA and CDR2 FQGNSA. V dropped 5 bases and J dropped 1 base, with 8 bases sitting between them. CDR3 length equals 13 residues. CDR3 in amino acids: CASSVGQNTEAFF. The CDR3 DNA reads as TGTGCCAGCAGCGTCGGTCAGAACACTGAAGCTTTCTTT. Full variable domain (rest looked up from reference TRBV7-2 and TRBJ1-1): GAGVSQSPSNKVTEKGKDVELRCDPISGHTALYWYRQSLGQGLEFLIYFQGNSAPDKSGLPSDRFSAERTGGSVSTLTIQRTQQEDSAVYLCASSVGQNTEAFFGQGTRLTVV.

This sequence joins TRBV18 and TRBJ1-2; D uncertain. Between the trimmed V and J ends, which lost 3 bases and 7 bases, there was a span of 9 bases. CDR3 length: 12 amino acids. Germline V gives CDR1 KGHSH, CDR2 LQKENI. The CDR3 coding sequence is TGTGCCAGCTCACCGGAGGGATCTGGCTACACCTTC. Its translation: CASSPEGSGYTF.

This sequence joins TRBV2 and TRBJ2-1; unclear D gene. The CDR3 runs 13 residues. Germline loops: CDR1 SNHLY, CDR2 FYNNEI. Between the trimmed V and J ends, which lost 0 bases and 9 bases, there was a span of 9 bases. CDR3 in amino acids: CASSEAPAREQFF. Here the CDR3 DNA reads TGTGCCAGCAGTGAAGCTCCAGCGCGTGAGCAGTTCTTC.

This chain uses TRBV21-1 with TRBJ1-6; the table's D call, TRBD1, has no DNA check behind it. TRBV21-1 is a recognized pseudogene. The CDR3 runs 13 residues. The DNA of the CDR3 is TGTGCCAGCAGCTATCCCCCCAGGTCACCCCTCCACTTT. Translating it yields CASSYPPRSPLHF.

The rearrangement joins TRBV7-3 to TRBJ1-1; a weak D match, TRBD1 (5 bases). V was shortened by 5 bases and J by 1 base, with 14 bases between the two germline ends. Germline CDR1 reads SGHTA; CDR2 reads FQGTGA. The CDR3 totals 15 residues. CDR3 residues: CASSQRGGTNTEAFF. Written as DNA, the CDR3 is TGTGCCAGCAGCCAACGGGGGGGGACGAACACTGAAGCTTTCTTT.

The chain employs TRBV24-1 and TRBJ2-5; 8 bases align to TRBD2. The CDR3 covers 14 residues. Per germline, CDR1 KGHDR and CDR2 SFDVKD. Trimming took 10 bases from V and 3 from J; bases not matched to a gene: 9. This CDR3 is CATLLTSAKETQYF. In DNA, the CDR3 is TGTGCCACTCTATTGACTAGCGCGAAAGAGACCCAGTACTTC.

This clone was found a few times. This chain connects TRBV19 to TRBJ1-4; no definite D call. Germline assignment: CDR1 LNHDA and CDR2 SQIVND (reference sequence). The V and J ends lost 9 bases and 7 bases respectively, with 21 bases between them. The CDR3 spans 15 residues. The chain's CDR3 is CASQSVKAGGEKLFF. The CDR3 DNA reads TGTGCCAGCCAGAGTGTTAAGGCGGGTGGTGAAAAACTGTTTTTT.

V is TRBV11-3 and J is TRBJ2-7, with TRBD2 matching over 8 bases. CDR1 is SGHNT, CDR2 YENEEA, per germline. Unmatched junction bases numbered 5, after V lost 3 bases and J lost 1 base. The CDR3 is 15 amino acids. The CDR3 loop is CASSFLLAGSYEQYF. CDR3 DNA: TGTGCCAGCAGCTTCTTGTTAGCGGGATCCTACGAGCAGTACTTC.

The chain couples TRBV2 to TRBJ1-1, with D hard to call. With 11 bases removed from V and 0 bases from J, the gap between germline ends came to 10 bases. The CDR3 spans 12 residues. The germline CDR1 and CDR2 sequences are SNHLY and FYNNEI. The CDR3 DNA is TGTGCCGGCGGCCGACTGAACACTGAAGCTTTCTTT. This gives the protein CAGGRLNTEAFF.